These 28 T cell receptor beta chains originate from one sample sequenced in a study of Graves' ophthalmopathy and Graves' hyperthyroidism. RNA served as the template for amplifying TCR beta CDR3 regions. First-round RT-PCR with HTBI primers preceded a second-round multiplex PCR. TCRdb processed the multiplex PCR reads anew with MiXCR; each CDR3 protein has one entry. This sample has over a million distinct CDR3 sequences; approximately 35% occur once, and the top ten carry around 10%. Sequences were obtained from peripheral blood or thyroid tissue (not recorded which). These receptor sequences come from an adult man with Graves' hyperthyroidism.

The CDR3 DNA reads TGCGCCAGCAGTGACTCCGGGCAGGGTTACGAGGAAAAACTGTTTTTT. Translated, it gives CASSDSGQGYEEKLFF. The gene calls are TRBV10-2 and TRBJ1-4; D is perhaps TRBD1 (5 bases). Germline CDR1 is WSHSY and CDR2 is SAAADI. Between the trimmed V and J ends, which lost 3 bases and 8 bases, there was a span of 19 bases. This CDR3 contains 16 residues.

This sequence joins TRBV4-3 and TRBJ2-7, with D perhaps TRBD1 (6 bases). Germline CDR1 LGHNA, CDR2 YSLEER. This CDR3 comprises 15 residues. V gave up 6 bases and J gave up 0 bases, with 15 bases separating them. This CDR3 is CASSLSRDNSYEQYF. The CDR3 DNA reads TGCGCCAGCAGTCTTTCGAGGGACAACTCCTACGAGCAGTACTTC.

This clonotype was observed a few times. This sequence joins TRBV19 and TRBJ1-6; 8 bases map to TRBD1. The CDR3 length is 16 residues. Germline trimming cut 5 bases from V and 12 bases from J; bases unmatched to any gene: 15. Germline V gene data show CDR1 as LNHDA and CDR2 as SQIVND (reference sequence). The CDR3 region is CASSRARTGLLEPLHF. The CDR3 nucleotides are TGTGCCAGTAGTCGCGCCCGGACAGGGCTTCTGGAACCCCTCCACTTT.

The chain employs TRBV20-1 and TRBJ2-5, with D possibly TRBD2 on 6 matching bases. V was pared by 4 bases and J by 5 bases, with 14 bases between. The CDR3 totals 13 residues. Germline V gene sequence: CDR1 DFQATT, CDR2 SNEGSKA (reference sequence). CDR3 sequence: CSATGLHGETQYF. Here the CDR3 DNA reads TGCAGTGCTACGGGACTTCATGGGGAGACCCAGTACTTC.

This clonotype occurred many times. This chain joins TRBV15 and TRBJ2-2; D is uncertain. The CDR3 covers 14 residues. Trimming shortened V by 9 bases and J by 4 bases, and 15 bases separated the two germline ends. Germline-derived CDR1 and CDR2 are LNHNV and YYDKDF (reference sequence). CDR3 sequence (DNA): TGTGCCACTCAGGTTCGTCGTGTCACCGGGGAGCTGTTTTTT. This translates into CATQVRRVTGELFF.

This clonotype was counted many times. In DNA, the CDR3 is TGCAGCGTTGGGGACAGGGCCTATGGCTACACCTTC. This sequence encodes CSVGDRAYGYTF. The chain has TRBV29-1 and TRBJ1-2; 9 nucleotides line up with TRBD1. This CDR3 has 12 amino acids. Looked up from germline, CDR1 is SQVTM and CDR2 is ANQGSEA. The ends lost 4 bases at V and 4 bases at J; junction bases unmatched: 1.

This clonotype was seen a handful of times. The genes are TRBV29-1 and TRBJ2-5; D ambiguous. Germline CDR1 reads SQVTM; CDR2 reads ANQGSEA. Trimming stripped 4 bases from V and 5 bases from J, with 17 bases between. The length of the CDR3 is 14 residues. The chain's CDR3 is CSVGYHSVDETQYF. In DNA, the CDR3 is TGCAGCGTTGGTTACCACAGCGTAGATGAGACCCAGTACTTC. The whole variable domain, filled in from reference TRBV29-1 and TRBJ2-5, reads SAVISQKPSRDICQRGTSLTIQCQVDSQVTMMFWYRQQPGQSLTLIATANQGSEATYESGFVIDKFPISRPNLTFSTLTVSNMSPEDSSIYLCSVGYHSVDETQYFGPGTRLLVL.

This clonotype was picked up many times. One end of the junction is discordant with germline, which a read error may explain. The chain is built from TRBV11-2 and TRBJ2-5; D ambiguous. Germline CDR1 SGHAT, CDR2 FQNNGV. The CDR3 is made up of 12 amino acids. In DNA, the CDR3 is TGTGCCAGCAGCTTCAGTCAAGGGACCCAGTACTTC. It translates to CASSFSQGTQYF.

In regard to this clonotype: A much larger clonotype is one base distant, so this may be a read error. CDR3 in DNA: TGTGCCAACAAACGGGACACTTATGGCTACACCTTC. Its protein product is CANKRDTYGYTF. This rearrangement joins TRBV2 to TRBJ1-2; D perhaps matches TRBD1 (6 bases). V lost 10 bases, J lost 5 bases, and 14 bases lay in between. The germline V gene has CDR1 SNHLY and CDR2 FYNNEI. This CDR3 has 12 residues.

The chain joins TRBV25-1 to TRBJ1-4; D call uncertain. Germline-derived CDR1 and CDR2 are MGHDK and SYGVNS. V lost 7 bases and J lost 2, with 11 bases in between. The CDR3 has 14 amino acids. The DNA for the CDR3 is TGTGCCAGCACTCAGGCCGGTACTAATGAAAAACTGTTTTTT. Protein: CASTQAGTNEKLFF.

This clonotype was picked up many times. This sequence joins TRBV4-1 and TRBJ1-1; D is uncertain. The CDR3 runs 16 residues. V was cut by 1 base and J by 11 bases, with 23 bases left in between. Germline V CDR1 and CDR2: MGHRA, YSYEKL. CDR3 coding DNA: TGCGCCAGCAGCCAAGTTGATTTGGTTGCAGTCTCGAGGGCTTTCTTT. Protein sequence: CASSQVDLVAVSRAFF.

This clonotype has at least ten counts. The chain links TRBV29-1 to TRBJ2-5; the D gene is possibly TRBD1 (5 bases). Germline V gives CDR1 SQVTM, CDR2 ANQGSEA. This CDR3 spans 13 amino acids. Deletions cut 4 bases from V and 9 bases from J, with 18 bases between. The DNA for the CDR3 is TGCAGCGTTGCGACAGAAGCACACGTGGCCCAGTACTTC. Its protein is CSVATEAHVAQYF.

The gene calls are TRBV11-2 and TRBJ2-5, with TRBD2 matching 7 bases. The CDR3 covers 13 residues. Germline V gives CDR1 SGHAT, CDR2 FQNNGV. V lost 8 bases, J lost 4 bases, and 7 bases stayed unmatched. CDR3 region: CASRGEGRETQYF. The CDR3 region has the DNA TGTGCCAGCCGCGGGGAGGGCCGAGAGACCCAGTACTTC.

This clonotype was found many times. The gene calls are TRBV19 and TRBJ1-5; D uncertain. The V end lost 7 bases, the J end lost 2 bases, and 12 bases lay between the germline ends. The CDR3 covers 14 residues. In germline, CDR1 is LNHDA, CDR2 SQIVND (reference sequence). The CDR3 loop reads CASNQGYRNQPQHF. The DNA for the CDR3 is TGTGCCAGTAACCAAGGTTATCGCAATCAGCCCCAGCATTTT.

V is TRBV12-3 or TRBV12-4 and J is TRBJ2-2, with TRBD2 matching 9 bases. This CDR3 region has 18 residues. V dropped 10 bases and J dropped 4; count of bases not matched to a gene: 19. Written as DNA, the CDR3 is TGTGCCACGAAAATAGCGGGAGTAAGCGATCGTGCCACCGGGGAGCTGTTTTTT. Translated, it gives CATKIAGVSDRATGELFF.

About this clonotype: The conserved phenylalanine or tryptophan is not found at the CDR3 terminus, so this likely reflects a read error. The rearrangement joins TRBV20-1 to TRBJ2-5; the D gene is possibly TRBD2 (5 bases). Trimming cost V 6 bases and J 7 bases, with 24 bases left between them. This CDR3 comprises 15 residues. CDR1 and CDR2 from the germline V gene are DFQATT and SNEGSKA (reference sequence). The CDR3 here is CSAQDGREPGGTQYL. CDR3 coding DNA: TGCAGTGCCCAGGACGGAAGGGAGCCCGGCGGGACCCAGTACCTC.

The V gene is TRBV15, the J gene TRBJ2-5; TRBD2 is a possible D gene (5 bases). Germline CDR1 and CDR2: LNHNV and YYDKDF (reference sequence). The CDR3 is 13 amino acids. Trimming left V 1 base short and J 10 bases short, with 13 bases between. CDR3 region: CATSRGEGSDQYF. In nucleotides, the CDR3 is TGTGCCACCAGCAGAGGCGAGGGATCGGACCAGTACTTC.

V is TRBV11-2 and J is TRBJ2-3; D is possibly TRBD2 (5 bases). This CDR3 region has 15 residues. In germline, CDR1 is SGHAT, CDR2 FQNNGV. V was clipped by 3 bases and J by 0 bases, with 10 bases between them. The CDR3 bases are TGTGCCAGCAGCTTTGTCGGGATAAGCACAGATACGCAGTATTTT. This codes for CASSFVGISTDTQYF.

The chain employs TRBV25-1 and TRBJ2-7; D might be TRBD1 or TRBD2, each matching 5 bases. Germline lookup yields CDR1 MGHDK and CDR2 SYGVNS. CDR3 length equals 17 residues. V lost 6 bases to trimming and J lost 2 bases, with 23 bases between them. CDR3 loop: CASRYHRPDGAAYEQYF. Here the CDR3 DNA reads TGTGCCAGCAGATACCACAGGCCGGACGGGGCCGCCTACGAGCAGTACTTC.

This clonotype showed up just once. The chain uses TRBV29-1 and TRBJ1-2; possibly TRBD1 for D (5 bases). Germline V gene lookup returns CDR1 SQVTM and CDR2 ANQGSEA. V shed 6 bases and J shed 6 bases, with 11 bases lying between them. The CDR3 is 11 residues long. CDR3 sequence: CSVYTGNGYTF. For the CDR3, the DNA is TGCAGCGTCTATACAGGAAATGGCTACACCTTC.

This clonotype was seen more than once but under ten times. The rearrangement links TRBV6-1 to TRBJ2-7; 8 positions match TRBD1. CDR1 is MNHNS and CDR2 is SASEGT in the germline V gene. The CDR3 sequence is 14 residues long. The junction had 3 bases not matched to a gene; V was cut back by 3 bases and J by 2 bases. The CDR3 region is CASSEGQDPYEQYF. CDR3 DNA: TGTGCCAGCAGTGAGGGACAGGATCCCTACGAGCAGTACTTC.

The sample holds many counts of this clonotype. The J gene is TRBJ2-5, the V gene TRBV9; 7 bases fit TRBD2. Trimming removed 3 bases from V and 5 bases from J; junction bases left unmatched: 7. The CDR3 runs to 14 residues. CDR1 and CDR2 (germline): SGDLS, YYNGEE. Here the CDR3 reads CASSGGSAVETQYF. CDR3 in DNA: TGTGCCAGCAGCGGCGGGAGTGCGGTTGAGACCCAGTACTTC.

This clonotype appeared a few times. The CDR3 DNA reads TGTGCCAGCAGAACCGGGACCAGCCCCGGGGAGCTGTTTTTT. Its translation is CASRTGTSPGELFF. The chain has TRBV11-1 and TRBJ2-2, with D perhaps matching TRBD1 or TRBD2 (5 bases each). The germline CDR1 and CDR2 sequences are SGHAT and FQDESV (reference sequence). The CDR3 totals 14 residues. The germline V and J ends were trimmed by 6 bases and 6 bases, with 14 bases remaining between them.

Worth noting for this clonotype: The junction departs from germline at one end; a sequencing error may be responsible. The J gene is TRBJ1-2, the V gene TRBV7-9; D perhaps matches TRBD1 (6 bases). The CDR3 length is 17 residues. The V gene's germline CDR1 is SEHNR and CDR2 FQNEAQ (reference sequence). The CDR3 DNA follows: TGTGCCAGCGGCTTGCTACAGGGTGTCGTAAGGGGCTATGGCTACACCTTC. Its translation is CASGLLQGVVRGYGYTF.

The chain links TRBV20-1 to TRBJ1-5; possibly TRBD1 for D (6 bases). Germline V gene lookup returns CDR1 DFQATT and CDR2 SNEGSKA (reference sequence). Trimming stripped 5 bases from V and 2 bases from J, with 19 bases between. The CDR3 contains 16 residues. The CDR3 loop reads CSAHRGGGGGNQPQHF. The CDR3 DNA sequence: TGCAGTGCTCATCGGGGGGGCGGTGGTGGCAATCAGCCCCAGCATTTT.

This clonotype was seen ten or more times. The chain employs TRBV10-3 and TRBJ2-7; D unresolved. Deletions cut 8 bases from V and 4 bases from J, with 18 bases between. Germline loops: CDR1 ENHRY, CDR2 SYGVKD. The CDR3 consists of 14 residues. The CDR3 coding sequence is TGTGCCATCGGATTAACAGCGTCTCGGTACGAGCAGTACTTC. Its translation is CAIGLTASRYEQYF.

The chain uses TRBV5-1 and TRBJ2-7; TRBD1 might be the D (7 bases). The CDR3 is made up of 15 amino acids. Trimming cost V 4 bases and J 7 bases, with 21 bases left between them. CDR1 is SGHRS, CDR2 YFSETQ, per germline. For the CDR3, the DNA is TGCGCCAGCAGCCCCTGGCGGGACAGTCTGAGGGAGCAGTACTTC. Its translation: CASSPWRDSLREQYF.

Remarks on this clonotype: This may be a read error: a much more frequent sequence differs by one nucleotide. This rearrangement joins TRBV12-3 or TRBV12-4 to TRBJ1-2, with 9 bases fitting TRBD1. This CDR3 spans 13 amino acids. V lost 7 bases and J lost 6; bases outside the gene matches: 6. CDR3 residues: CASTQWTGDGYTF. The CDR3 coding sequence is TGTGCCAGCACCCAGTGGACAGGGGATGGCTACACCTTC.